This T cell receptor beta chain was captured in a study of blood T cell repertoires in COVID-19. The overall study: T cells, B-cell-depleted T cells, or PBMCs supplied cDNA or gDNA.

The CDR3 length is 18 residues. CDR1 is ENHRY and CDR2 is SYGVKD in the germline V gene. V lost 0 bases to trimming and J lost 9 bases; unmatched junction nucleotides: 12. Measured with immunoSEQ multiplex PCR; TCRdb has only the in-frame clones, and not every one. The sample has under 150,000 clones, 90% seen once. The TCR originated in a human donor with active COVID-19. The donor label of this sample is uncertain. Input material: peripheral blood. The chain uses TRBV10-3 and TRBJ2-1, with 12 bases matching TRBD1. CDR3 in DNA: TGTGCCATCAGTGAGTCTGCCTCCGGGACAGGGGGCCGGAGTGAGCAGTTCTTC. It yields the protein CAISESASGTGGRSEQFF.